What follows is one TCR beta chain and its context. The data originate from a study of blood T cell repertoires in COVID-19. About the study: Researchers got acute and convalescent COVID-19 samples from the United States, Italy and Spain. PBMCs, B-cell-depleted T cells, or T cells were the source of the cDNA or gDNA that made up the material.

The germline CDR1 and CDR2 sequences are LGHDT and YNNKEL (reference sequence). Trimming stripped 0 bases from V and 3 bases from J, with 14 bases between. There are 16 residues in the CDR3. Original data processing: Nucleated cell number was recorded as an estimate derived from reference gene primer amplification. TCRdb's table, derived via immunoSEQ multiplex PCR, lists solely in-frame clones and lacks some. V, J and clone size derive from that table, while D and trimming were established from the DNA sequence. The sample contains about 200,000 clones, roughly nine tenths of which appear only once.

The TCR was taken from a woman aged 45-65 years with acute or convalescent COVID-19. Sequenced input: peripheral blood. The chain couples TRBV3-1 (or the pseudogene TRBV3-2) to TRBJ1-1, with a weak D call TRBD1 (6 bases). The CDR3 DNA follows: TGTGCCAGCAGCCAAGATTACTGTGCAGGGGACACTGAAGCTTTCTTT. Encoded protein: CASSQDYCAGDTEAFF.